Presented here are 25 T cell receptor beta chains from one specimen sequenced in a study of blood T cell repertoires in COVID-19 (dated by TCRdb to 2019 to 2021). The library was generated by the immunoSEQ multiplex PCR assay. TCRdb holds this immuneACCESS table with in-frame rearrangements only. Some clones are missing; in checked studies, unresolved V genes explain under half, and the rest has no known cause. The table for this sample lists 80,000 to 95,000 clones; more than 70% of them were counted only once. Clones ranked in the top ten supply about a sixth of the sample. Input material: peripheral blood. The receptors stem from a human donor in a cohort sampled during active COVID-19.

This clone was seen a handful of times. This chain connects TRBV24-1 to TRBJ2-1; 8 positions match TRBD1. V was clipped by 9 bases and J by 7 bases; unmatched bases: 4. In germline, CDR1 is KGHDR, CDR2 SFDVKD. The CDR3 has 12 amino acids. This chain's CDR3 is CATQDRANEQFF. CDR3 nucleotides: TGTGCCACCCAGGACAGGGCAAATGAGCAGTTCTTC.

The chain is built from TRBV30 and TRBJ1-1; tentatively, D is TRBD1 (6 bases). CDR3 length: 13 residues. V was pared by 2 bases and J by 7 bases, with 14 bases between. Germline V gene data show CDR1 as GTSNPN and CDR2 as SVGIG (reference sequence). The CDR3 loop reads CAWSPDRNREAFF. The CDR3 nucleotides read TGTGCCTGGAGTCCAGACAGGAACCGTGAAGCTTTCTTT.

This clone was recorded a few times. The V and J genes are TRBV5-4 and TRBJ1-4, with TRBD1 as a possible D gene (5 bases). Trimming pared 4 bases from V and 2 bases from J, leaving 9 bases between. CDR1 is SGHNT, CDR2 YYREEE, per germline (reference sequence). This CDR3 comprises 14 residues. CDR3 nucleotides: TGTGCCAGCAGCCTGACAGCCACTAATGAAAAACTGTTTTTT. It encodes CASSLTATNEKLFF.

The genes are TRBV7-2 and TRBJ1-4, with a weak D call TRBD1 (5 bases). V was cut by 2 bases and J by 5 bases, with 15 bases left in between. From germline, CDR1 is SGHTA and CDR2 FQGNSA. The CDR3 is made up of 16 amino acids. The CDR3 DNA follows: TGTGCCAGCAGCTTATCCAGGGCGGGATTAAATGAAAAACTGTTTTTT. Protein: CASSLSRAGLNEKLFF. The full variable domain, in which reference TRBV7-2 and TRBJ1-4 provide the parts outside the CDR3, is GAGVSQSPSNKVTEKGKDVELRCDPISGHTALYWYRQSLGQGLEFLIYFQGNSAPDKSGLPSDRFSAERTGGSVSTLTIQRTQQEDSAVYLCASSLSRAGLNEKLFFGSGTQLSVL.

The CDR3 sequence: CASSELPGETQYF. In DNA form, the CDR3 reads TGTGCCAGCAGTGAGCTACCCGGGGAGACCCAGTACTTC. This chain uses TRBV2 with TRBJ2-5; D gene unclear. Trimming removed 3 bases from V and 5 bases from J, with 10 bases in between. The CDR3 has 13 amino acids. Germline values: CDR1 SNHLY, CDR2 FYNNEI.

This chain connects TRBV27 to TRBJ2-3; D remains ambiguous. The CDR3 runs to 14 residues. The germline V and J ends were trimmed by 3 bases and 2 bases, with 9 bases remaining between them. The germline V gene has CDR1 MNHEY and CDR2 SMNVEV (reference sequence). CDR3 DNA sequence: TGTGCCAGCAGTTTTCGAGATACCACAGATACGCAGTATTTT. It encodes CASSFRDTTDTQYF.

The V call is TRBV14, the J call TRBJ1-2; 9 bases map to TRBD1. From germline, CDR1 is SGHDN and CDR2 FVKESK. The CDR3 length is 13 residues. The trim removed 4 bases at V and 8 bases at J, leaving 5 bases unmatched. CDR3 amino acids: CASSPGQGRGYTF. The CDR3 bases are TGTGCCAGCAGCCCCGGACAGGGGAGAGGCTACACCTTC.

The rearrangement links TRBV5-1 to TRBJ2-1; D is ambiguous. Germline lookup yields CDR1 SGHRS and CDR2 YFSETQ. The CDR3 consists of 12 residues. Trimming pared 4 bases from V and 6 bases from J, leaving 8 bases between. This chain's CDR3 is CASSRPSNEQFF. For the CDR3, the DNA is TGCGCCAGCAGCCGGCCTAGCAATGAGCAGTTCTTC. The full variable domain, completed using reference TRBV5-1 and TRBJ2-1, is KAGVTQTPRYLIKTRGQQVTLSCSPISGHRSVSWYQQTPGQGLQFLFEYFSETQRNKGNFPGRFSGRQFSNSRSEMNVSTLELGDSALYLCASSRPSNEQFFGPGTRLTVL.

This clone appeared many times. The chain couples TRBV12-3 or TRBV12-4 to TRBJ1-2, with 8 bases aligning to TRBD1. The CDR3 is made up of 12 amino acids. V trimming: 6 bases; J trimming: 7 bases; junction bases outside the gene matches: 4. The DNA for the CDR3 is TGTGCCAGCAGAACACAGGGGGGTGGCTACACCTTC. Its translation: CASRTQGGGYTF.

The DNA for the CDR3 is TGTGCCAGCAATCGGCAGGAATCAGATACGCAGTATTTT. Amino acids: CASNRQESDTQYF. This chain links TRBV27 with TRBJ2-3; no clear D gene. The germline CDR1 and CDR2 sequences are MNHEY and SMNVEV (reference sequence). CDR3 length equals 13 residues. V lost 7 bases, J lost 4 bases, and 12 bases lay in between.

V usage is TRBV9 and J usage is TRBJ1-5; tentatively, D is TRBD1 (5 bases). This CDR3 contains 15 residues. From germline, CDR1 is SGDLS and CDR2 YYNGEE. Trimming took 1 base from V and 3 from J, leaving 11 bases between them. In nucleotides, the CDR3 is TGTGCCAGCAGCGTAAGGGCGGGGGTCAATCAGCCCCAGCATTTT. Encoded protein: CASSVRAGVNQPQHF.

The genes are TRBV6-2 or TRBV6-3 and TRBJ2-7; D unresolved. The CDR3 runs 12 residues. V was clipped by 3 bases and J by 2 bases, with 5 bases between them. Germline CDR1 MNHEY, CDR2 SVGEGT. The CDR3 DNA follows: TGTGCCAGCAGTTATTCTACCTACGAGCAGTACTTC. It is translated as CASSYSTYEQYF.

This sequence joins TRBV7-9 and TRBJ2-7; D ambiguous. The CDR3 is 12 amino acids. The ends were cut back, 5 bases at V and 1 base at J, with 6 bases in the middle. CDR1 and CDR2 from the germline V gene are SEHNR and FQNEAQ (reference sequence). CDR3 sequence (DNA): TGTGCCAGCAGCCTCCCTTCCTACGAGCAGTACTTC. Translated: CASSLPSYEQYF. Looking up the rest from reference TRBV7-9 and TRBJ2-7 gives the full variable domain: DTGVSQNPRHKITKRGQNVTFRCDPISEHNRLYWYRQTLGQGPEFLTYFQNEAQLEKSRLLSDRFSAERPKGSFSTLEIQRTEQGDSAMYLCASSLPSYEQYFGPGTRLTVT.

V usage is TRBV5-1 and J usage is TRBJ2-3; 8 nucleotides align to TRBD2. Trimming took 7 bases from V and 4 from J; bases not matched to a gene: 8. The CDR3 extends over 14 amino acids. Germline V lookup: CDR1 SGHRS, CDR2 YFSETQ. CDR3 coding DNA: TGCGCCAGCCGCTCCGGGGGGGCCTCAGATACGCAGTATTTT. It is translated as CASRSGGASDTQYF.

The chain couples TRBV25-1 to TRBJ2-1; 9 positions match TRBD1. This CDR3 comprises 16 residues. The germline CDR1 and CDR2 sequences are MGHDK and SYGVNS. Trimming cost V 1 base and J 3 bases; bases outside gene matches: 4. CDR3 loop: CASSESGTGNYNEQFF. DNA for the CDR3: TGTGCCAGCAGTGAATCCGGGACAGGGAACTACAATGAGCAGTTCTTC.

The gene calls are TRBV9 and TRBJ2-7, with unresolved D. This CDR3 comprises 14 residues. V dropped 0 bases and J dropped 4 bases, with 11 bases sitting between them. From germline, CDR1 is SGDLS and CDR2 YYNGEE. CDR3 DNA: TGTGCCAGCAGCGTAGATTGGCAGTCTTACGAGCAGTACTTC. It encodes CASSVDWQSYEQYF.

The chain couples TRBV5-1 to TRBJ2-3; the match to TRBD2 covers 10 bases. Germline values: CDR1 SGHRS, CDR2 YFSETQ. V gave up 4 bases and J gave up 10 bases; unmatched junction bases: 12. This CDR3 comprises 15 residues. The CDR3 coding sequence is TGCGCCAGCAGCGCATCGTGGAGCGGGGGGGCCCCGCAGTATTTT. As protein: CASSASWSGGAPQYF.

This chain joins TRBV19 and TRBJ1-2; TRBD1 aligns across 10 bases. CDR1 is LNHDA and CDR2 is SQIVND in the germline V gene (reference sequence). Trimming at V came to 4 bases and at J to 2 bases, leaving 7 bases not matched to a gene. The CDR3 has 16 residues. As DNA, the CDR3 is TGTGCCAGTAGTAGGGACAGGGGAGGATTGAACTATGGCTACACCTTC. Translated: CASSRDRGGLNYGYTF.

The chain employs TRBV9 and TRBJ1-2; a possible D gene is TRBD1 (5 bases). V lost 3 bases and J lost 8, with 14 bases in between. The CDR3 extends over 13 amino acids. From germline, CDR1 is SGDLS and CDR2 YYNGEE. CDR3 bases: TGTGCCAGCAGCGCCCCCTACCCAGGGGGCTACACCTTC. It codes for CASSAPYPGGYTF.

The chain joins TRBV7-9 to TRBJ2-2; D might be TRBD2 (5 bases). The ends were cut back, 4 bases at V and 0 bases at J, with 15 bases in the middle. In germline, CDR1 is SEHNR, CDR2 FQNEAQ (reference sequence). The CDR3 extends over 17 amino acids. CDR3 coding DNA: TGTGCCAGCAGCTCACCTTGGACTGAAGCGAACACCGGGGAGCTGTTTTTT. Residues: CASSSPWTEANTGELFF.

The chain employs TRBV2 and TRBJ2-2, with a weak D call TRBD2 (5 bases). CDR1 and CDR2 (germline): SNHLY, FYNNEI. The CDR3 consists of 14 residues. With 7 bases removed from V and 4 bases from J, the gap between germline ends came to 13 bases. The CDR3 protein is CASIGERSTGELFF. For the CDR3, the DNA is TGTGCCAGCATCGGGGAACGGAGCACCGGGGAGCTGTTTTTT.

The chain's CDR3 is CAWSRSGGARETQYF. CDR3 DNA: TGTGCCTGGAGTAGGAGCGGGGGGGCCCGGGAGACCCAGTACTTC. This chain connects TRBV30 to TRBJ2-5; 10 bases match TRBD2. The CDR3 totals 15 residues. Germline V CDR1 and CDR2: GTSNPN, SVGIG (reference sequence). V trimming: 2 bases; J trimming: 5 bases; junction bases outside the gene matches: 8.

This chain uses TRBV28 with TRBJ2-7; 9 bases map to TRBD1. The CDR3 consists of 15 residues. V lost 4 bases and J lost 5; bases outside the gene matches: 9. CDR1 is MDHEN and CDR2 is SYDVKM in the germline V gene. CDR3 protein: CASSSTGTGLHEQYF. CDR3 nucleotides: TGTGCCAGCAGTTCCACCGGGACAGGGTTACACGAGCAGTACTTC. Complete variable domain (other parts from reference TRBV28 and TRBJ2-7): DVKVTQSSRYLVKRTGEKVFLECVQDMDHENMFWYRQDPGLGLRLIYFSYDVKMKEKGDIPEGYSVSREKKERFSLILESASTNQTSMYLCASSSTGTGLHEQYFGPGTRLTVT.

The gene calls are TRBV30 and TRBJ1-2; no definite D call. The germline CDR1 and CDR2 sequences are GTSNPN and SVGIG (reference sequence). Deletions cut 3 bases from V and 2 bases from J, with 13 bases between. This CDR3 has 14 amino acids. Here the CDR3 reads CAWRTPTRNYGYTF. The DNA for the CDR3 is TGTGCCTGGAGAACCCCGACACGGAACTATGGCTACACCTTC.

This clone was observed once. The CDR3 DNA reads TGTGCCATCCGGCCTATAGCGGGGGCCAACTACGAGCAGTACTTC. This gives the protein CAIRPIAGANYEQYF. The rearrangement joins TRBV10-3 to TRBJ2-7; 9 positions agree with TRBD2. The CDR3 sequence is 15 residues long. V lost 8 bases to trimming and J lost 3 bases; unmatched junction nucleotides: 11. Germline V lookup: CDR1 ENHRY, CDR2 SYGVKD.